This TCR beta chain derives from a study of CD4 T cells in relation to SARS-CoV-2 and coronaviruses (dated by TCRdb to about 2021). A note on the overall study: In the ViraFEST assay, PBMCs were cultured with antigen for 10 days, after which TCR beta CDR3s were sequenced to identify antigen-specific clonal expansions. Patient-derived lymphoblastoid cell lines were used to map the HLA restriction of shared crossreactive spike epitopes. Expansion assays from other donors in the study were sequenced with a different, Illumina-based TCR-beta assay. An HIV-1 Nef peptide pool or a no-peptide culture served as the negative reference condition. At the level of individual TCR clonotypes, the study evaluated whether memory CD4+ T cells crossreact between the spike proteins of SARS-CoV-2 and those of common cold coronaviruses. The Adaptive Biotechnologies TCR-sequencing kit was used to sequence samples from a few pre-COVID donors and the naive versus memory experiments, whereas other data were Illumina-based. Beyond this particular receptor, the publication reports: Because the crossreactivity analysis focused on spike protein, crossreactivity against other viral proteins was not assessed. Crossreactive clones showed significantly weaker SARS-CoV-2-driven expansion than monoreactive clones, consistent with antigenic imprinting. About 65% of donors had memory CD4+ clonotypes that crossrecognized SARS-CoV-2 and at least one common cold coronavirus spike. Because no donor provided both pre-pandemic and post-infection samples, tracing the source of pre-existing responses was limited. The study was constrained by small numbers of patients and of tested TCRs.

As to this clone: It has no known antigen specificity. Base qualities are missing; no much larger clone stands one base away.

CD4+ T cells from unexposed donors were collected before the COVID-19 pandemic (2011-2018). Following 10 days of culture, the EasySep CD4+ T cell isolation kit was used to isolate CD4+ T cells. As cell numbers permitted, CD4+ T cells from unexposed donors were tested for reactivity to SARS-CoV-2 S and N and to four common cold coronavirus spike pools. Each well received over 1.5 million PBMCs, cultured in IMDM supplemented with approximately 5% human AB serum and roughly 10 IU/ml IL-2. Half of the culture medium was replaced with fresh IL-2-containing medium on days 3 and 7. In general, every peptide culture condition was set up in three replicate wells. Leukapheresis product for the unexposed donors was purchased commercially. PBMCs were isolated from leukapheresis product or whole blood by Ficoll-Paque PLUS gradient centrifugation. PBMCs were either cryopreserved at -140 degrees C or used fresh in the expansion assay. The QIAamp Micro DNA Kit was used to extract genomic DNA from the CD4+ T cells.

The method was the immunoSEQ multiplex PCR assay. In the source study's methods: During preprocessing, nonproductive sequences were removed, along with CDR3s that did not begin with C, did not end with F or W, or were shorter than 7 amino acids. The MANAFEST web app was used to call antigen-specific clonotypes on the basis of expansion compared with the reference and with other culture wells. A clone counted as positive if significantly expanded in 2 of 3 replicate wells versus the reference culture at FDR below 0.05. Positive clones also required significant expansion versus all other tandem wells and an odds ratio above 5. Pairwise Levenshtein distance, computed with the stringdist R package after three terminal residues were trimmed from each end, was used as the measure of CDR3 homology. TCRdb stores this immuneACCESS table with in-frame sequences only. Part of the clones is absent; in the studies checked, under half of the shortfall reflects unresolved V genes, and no reason is known for the rest. V, J and clone size derive from that table, while D and trimming were established from the DNA sequence. This sample is represented by around 9,700 clones; about 81% of them were singletons. Together, the top ten hold 17% of the sample.

The clonotype comes from a human donor in good health. Sequencing used CD4+ T cells from PBMCs, cultured in vitro.

CDR3 loop: CASSLGAAGGRDTQYF. DNA sequence: TGTGCCAGCAGCTTAGGCGCAGCGGGAGGACGAGATACGCAGTATTTT. This receptor chain uses TRBV11-3 and TRBJ2-3, and TRBD2 matches 9 of the central bases. V is pruned by 1 base and J by 5 bases, leaving 7 bases of the junction without a gene match. The CDR3 runs 16 amino acids, cysteine and phenylalanine included. This entry keeps only the CDR3 DNA: 48 bases, framed from base 1. From the germline V gene, CDR1 is SGHNT and CDR2 is YENEEA.